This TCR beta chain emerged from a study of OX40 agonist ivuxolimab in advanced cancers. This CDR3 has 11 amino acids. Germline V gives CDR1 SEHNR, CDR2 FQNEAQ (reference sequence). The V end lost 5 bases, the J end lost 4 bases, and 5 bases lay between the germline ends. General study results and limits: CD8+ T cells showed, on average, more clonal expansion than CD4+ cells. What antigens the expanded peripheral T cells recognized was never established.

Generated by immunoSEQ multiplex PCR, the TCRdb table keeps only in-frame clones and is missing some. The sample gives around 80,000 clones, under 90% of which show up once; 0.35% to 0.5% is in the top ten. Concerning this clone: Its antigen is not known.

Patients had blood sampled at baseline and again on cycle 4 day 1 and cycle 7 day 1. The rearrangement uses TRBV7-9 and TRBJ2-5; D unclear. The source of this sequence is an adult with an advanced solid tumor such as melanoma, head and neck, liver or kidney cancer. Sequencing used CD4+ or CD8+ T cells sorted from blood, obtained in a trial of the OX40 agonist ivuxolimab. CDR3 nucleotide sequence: TGTGCCAGCAGCCCCAGAGAGACCCAGTACTTC. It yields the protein CASSPRETQYF.